These 24 T cell receptor beta chains were all obtained from the same sample, sequenced in a study of control samples from healthy donors and cancer patients. TCRdb's copy holds only in-frame clones and misses some; the assay was immunoSEQ multiplex PCR. The sample holds approximately 50,000 clones, 90% to 95% seen once. The specimen was blood. The receptors derive from a young man in good health.

The genes are TRBV5-1 and TRBJ2-1; TRBD2 aligns across 9 bases. Germline-derived CDR1 and CDR2 are SGHRS and YFSETQ. The CDR3 covers 16 residues. V lost 3 bases and J lost 0; bases outside the gene matches: 4. In DNA, the CDR3 is TGCGCCAGCAGCTCCGGACTAGCGAGCTCCTACAATGAGCAGTTCTTC. This translates into CASSSGLASSYNEQFF.

The chain couples TRBV7-9 to TRBJ1-3; perhaps TRBD1 as D (6 bases). The ends were cut back, 2 bases at V and 0 bases at J, with 14 bases in the middle. Looked up from germline, CDR1 is SEHNR and CDR2 is FQNEAQ (reference sequence). CDR3 size: 17 residues. CDR3 nucleotides: TGTGCCAGCAGCTTACCCCCGGGACACCACTCTGGAAACACCATATATTTT. It is translated as CASSLPPGHHSGNTIYF.

J is TRBJ2-2 and V is TRBV7-3, with 8 bases fitting TRBD2. J lost 4 bases, V lost 4 bases, and 8 bases had no gene match. This CDR3 has 16 amino acids. CDR1 is SGHTA, CDR2 FQGTGA, per germline. The CDR3 is CASSSRAGAVTGELFF. The DNA of the CDR3 is TGTGCCAGCAGCTCGAGAGCGGGAGCGGTCACCGGGGAGCTGTTTTTT.

V usage is TRBV28 and J usage is TRBJ1-5, with 8 positions matching TRBD1. The CDR3 consists of 15 residues. CDR1 and CDR2 (germline): MDHEN, SYDVKM. V dropped 6 bases and J dropped 5; count of bases not matched to a gene: 9. The CDR3 sequence: CASSRRDRRDQPQHF. The CDR3 nucleotides read TGTGCCAGCAGCCGTCGGGACAGGCGGGATCAGCCCCAGCATTTT.

This clone was observed a single time. The J gene is TRBJ2-2, the V gene TRBV19; 12 nucleotides match TRBD2. CDR3 length equals 19 residues. J gave up 0 bases and V 2 bases, and 7 bases lay outside the gene matches. Germline CDR1 and CDR2: LNHDA and SQIVND (reference sequence). The CDR3 sequence: CASSIRSSGRAANTGELFF. The CDR3, as DNA: TGTGCCAGTAGTATACGATCTAGCGGGAGGGCCGCGAACACCGGGGAGCTGTTTTTT.

The chain carries TRBV2 and TRBJ2-7, with a tentative D call TRBD1 (6 bases). The V and J ends lost 8 bases and 2 bases respectively, with 16 bases between them. Germline V CDR1 and CDR2: SNHLY, FYNNEI. The CDR3 runs to 14 residues. The CDR3 loop is CASSRGQYTYEQYF. The CDR3 region has the DNA TGTGCCAGCTCAAGGGGACAATACACCTACGAGCAGTACTTC.

The V call is TRBV3-1 (or the pseudogene TRBV3-2), the J call TRBJ2-5; D call uncertain. Germline-derived CDR1 and CDR2 are LGHDT and YNNKEL (reference sequence). There are 15 residues in the CDR3. V lost 0 bases and J 2 bases, leaving 10 bases between the germline ends. The CDR3, as DNA: TGTGCCAGCAGCCAAGATCGGGCAGCACAAGAGACCCAGTACTTC. Translated, it gives CASSQDRAAQETQYF.

The CDR3 nucleotides read TGTGCCACCTCGGGACTAGCGGAGGGGGAGCTGTTTTTT. It translates to CATSGLAEGELFF. The chain carries TRBV6-6 and TRBJ2-2, with 11 bases aligning to TRBD2. The J segment lost 8 bases and the V segment lost 10 bases, leaving 6 bases of the junction unmatched. CDR3 length: 13 residues. The germline V gene has CDR1 MNHNY and CDR2 SVGAGI (reference sequence).

The gene calls are TRBV24-1 and TRBJ2-1; D is undetermined. Trimming stripped 4 bases from V and 5 bases from J, with 17 bases between. Germline CDR1 reads KGHDR; CDR2 reads SFDVKD. The CDR3 spans 16 residues. The CDR3 loop is CATSDYVGTFNNEQFF. In DNA form, the CDR3 reads TGTGCCACCAGTGACTATGTTGGCACATTTAACAATGAGCAGTTCTTC.

The CDR3 here is CASSTKGLAYEQYF. CDR3 coding DNA: TGTGCCAGCAGTACGAAGGGTTTGGCCTACGAGCAGTACTTC. This chain joins TRBV5-4 and TRBJ2-7; D not certain. Germline-derived CDR1 and CDR2 are SGHNT and YYREEE (reference sequence). The CDR3 length is 14 residues. V was shortened by 5 bases and J by 2 bases, with 14 bases between the two germline ends.

The rearrangement uses TRBV4-1 and TRBJ2-1; TRBD1 is a possible D gene (6 bases). V shed 5 bases and J shed 5 bases, with 19 bases lying between them. Germline CDR1 is MGHRA and CDR2 is YSYEKL. The CDR3 length is 16 residues. In DNA, the CDR3 is TGCGCCAGCAGCTTCCCAGTCCGGGACAAGAACAATGAGCAGTTCTTC. It specifies CASSFPVRDKNNEQFF.

The chain joins TRBV19 to TRBJ1-2, with TRBD1 matching 11 bases. The CDR3 spans 15 residues. The ends lost 10 bases at V and 2 bases at J; junction bases unmatched: 9. CDR1 is LNHDA and CDR2 is SQIVND in the germline V gene (reference sequence). The CDR3 DNA sequence: TGTGCCACCCTCACTTGGACAGGGGGCAACTATGGCTACACCTTC. This translates into CATLTWTGGNYGYTF. The whole variable domain, filled in from reference TRBV19 and TRBJ1-2, reads DGGITQSPKYLFRKEGQNVTLSCEQNLNHDAMYWYRQDPGQGLRLIYYSQIVNDFQKGDIAEGYSVSREKKESFPLTVTSAQKNPTAFYLCATLTWTGGNYGYTFGSGTRLTVV.

The rearrangement links TRBV10-1 to TRBJ2-7; D might be TRBD1 or TRBD2, each matching 5 bases. CDR3 size: 13 residues. Germline V gene data show CDR1 as WNHNN and CDR2 as SYGVQD (reference sequence). V lost 4 bases and J lost 5, with 12 bases in between. The CDR3, as DNA: TGCGCCAGCAGTGGTGGGGGAAACGACGAGCAGTACTTC. Its translation: CASSGGGNDEQYF.

This clone was seen just once. The chain has TRBV9 and TRBJ1-1; D gene uncertain. The germline V gene has CDR1 SGDLS and CDR2 YYNGEE. The CDR3 runs 14 residues. V was shortened by 0 bases and J by 1 base, with 7 bases between the two germline ends. DNA of the CDR3: TGTGCCAGCAGCGTAGACACTAGGAACACTGAAGCTTTCTTT. This codes for CASSVDTRNTEAFF. Full variable domain (outside the CDR3, taken from reference TRBV9 and TRBJ1-1): DSGVTQTPKHLITATGQRVTLRCSPRSGDLSVYWYQQSLDQGLQFLIQYYNGEERAKGNILERFSAQQFPDLHSELNLSSLELGDSALYFCASSVDTRNTEAFFGQGTRLTVV.

Only one count was recorded for this clone. The chain has TRBV6-4 and TRBJ2-7; a possible D gene is TRBD1 (5 bases). CDR1 is MRHNA and CDR2 is SNTAGT in the germline V gene. The CDR3 covers 15 residues. V was trimmed by 4 bases and J by 1 base, leaving 14 bases between them. CDR3 region: CASSGRAGISYEQYF. DNA of the CDR3: TGTGCCAGCAGTGGAAGGGCAGGGATTTCCTACGAGCAGTACTTC.

The CDR3 coding sequence is TGCGCCAGCAGCTTTGGGGACAGGGACACTGAAGCTTTCTTT. Protein product: CASSFGDRDTEAFF. This chain connects TRBV5-1 to TRBJ1-1; 9 bases fit TRBD1. The germline V gene has CDR1 SGHRS and CDR2 YFSETQ. The CDR3 spans 14 residues. V was pared by 2 bases and J by 3 bases, with 2 bases of the junction left unmatched.

DNA for the CDR3: TGTGCCAGTAGTTCTGGGCGACTAGCGGGGGCCTCTGGCACAGATACGCAGTATTTT. This sequence encodes CASSSGRLAGASGTDTQYF. The chain recombines TRBV19 with TRBJ2-3, with 12 positions matching TRBD2. Germline V lookup: CDR1 LNHDA, CDR2 SQIVND (reference sequence). This CDR3 spans 19 amino acids. V lost 5 bases, J lost 1 base, and 13 bases stayed unmatched.

This chain links TRBV28 with TRBJ1-5; TRBD1 matches 8 bases. This CDR3 region has 17 residues. The ends lost 2 bases at V and 6 bases at J; junction bases unmatched: 12. The germline gives CDR1 MDHEN, CDR2 SYDVKM. DNA for the CDR3: TGTGCCAGCAGTTTACATGGGCAGGGGGCCGGCGTTCAGCCCCAGCATTTT. The encoded protein is CASSLHGQGAGVQPQHF.

The chain couples TRBV6-4 to TRBJ2-3; TRBD2 matches at 11 bases. The CDR3 runs to 15 residues. Germline-derived CDR1 and CDR2 are MRHNA and SNTAGT. Unmatched junction bases numbered 4, after V lost 3 bases and J lost 5 bases. The CDR3 is CASSEIAGGVDTQYF. DNA for the CDR3: TGTGCCAGCAGTGAGATAGCGGGAGGGGTAGATACGCAGTATTTT.

This chain uses TRBV5-1 with TRBJ1-4, with D possibly TRBD1 on 5 matching bases. Per germline, CDR1 SGHRS and CDR2 YFSETQ. The CDR3 length is 12 residues. Trimming removed 3 bases from V and 8 bases from J, with 8 bases in between. The CDR3 reads CASSSPGEKLFF. CDR3 in DNA: TGCGCCAGCAGCTCCCCAGGGGAAAAACTGTTTTTT.

The genes are TRBV6-5 and TRBJ2-6; D is uncertain. The CDR3 sequence is 16 residues long. In germline, CDR1 is MNHEY, CDR2 SVGAGI. With 3 bases removed from V and 0 bases from J, the gap between germline ends came to 9 bases. The CDR3 DNA reads as TGTGCCAGCAGTTATCGTTCTGTCTCTGGGGCCAACGTCCTGACTTTC. It is translated as CASSYRSVSGANVLTF.

The rearrangement links TRBV7-9 to TRBJ2-7, with D perhaps matching TRBD1 or TRBD2 (6 bases each). The CDR3 sequence is 16 residues long. Trimming stripped 0 bases from V and 5 bases from J, with 17 bases between. CDR1 SEHNR and CDR2 FQNEAQ come from the germline V gene (reference sequence). CDR3 DNA sequence: TGTGCCAGCAGCTTAGCGAGCCCCCGGGGGCGGAACGAGCAGTACTTC. Encoded protein: CASSLASPRGRNEQYF.

The chain links TRBV28 to TRBJ1-5, with D possibly being TRBD1 (5 bases). The CDR3 runs 13 residues. V lost 3 bases and J lost 7, with 10 bases in between. From germline, CDR1 is MDHEN and CDR2 SYDVKM. This CDR3 reads CASSFRGEQPQHF. CDR3 in DNA: TGTGCCAGCAGTTTTAGAGGGGAACAGCCCCAGCATTTT.

V usage is TRBV7-9 and J usage is TRBJ1-2; 7 bases align to TRBD1. V lost 5 bases to trimming and J lost 8 bases; unmatched junction nucleotides: 14. There are 15 residues in the CDR3. Germline assignment: CDR1 SEHNR and CDR2 FQNEAQ (reference sequence). Here the CDR3 reads CASSRSGTDSGGYTF. In DNA, the CDR3 is TGTGCCAGCAGCCGCTCCGGGACAGATAGTGGGGGCTACACCTTC.